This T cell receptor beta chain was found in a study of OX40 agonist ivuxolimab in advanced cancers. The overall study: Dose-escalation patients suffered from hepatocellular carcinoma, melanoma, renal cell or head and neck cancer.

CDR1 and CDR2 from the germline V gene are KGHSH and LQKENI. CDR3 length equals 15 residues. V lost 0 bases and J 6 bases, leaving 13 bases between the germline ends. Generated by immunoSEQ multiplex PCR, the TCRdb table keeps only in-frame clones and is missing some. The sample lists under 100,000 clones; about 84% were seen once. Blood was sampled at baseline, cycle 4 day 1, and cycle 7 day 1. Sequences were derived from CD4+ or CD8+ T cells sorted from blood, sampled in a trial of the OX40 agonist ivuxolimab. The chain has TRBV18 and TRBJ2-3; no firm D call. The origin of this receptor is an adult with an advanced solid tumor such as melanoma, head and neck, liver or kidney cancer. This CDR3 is CASSPPSQSPDTQYF. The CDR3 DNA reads TGTGCCAGCTCACCACCATCTCAGAGCCCCGATACGCAGTATTTT. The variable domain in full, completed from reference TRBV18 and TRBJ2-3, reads NAGVMQNPRHLVRRRGQEARLRCSPMKGHSHVYWYRQLPEEGLKFMVYLQKENIIDESGMPKERFSAEFPKEGPSILRIQQVVRGDSAAYFCASSPPSQSPDTQYFGPGTRLTVL.